This T cell receptor beta chain was observed in a study of T cells in lung cancer brain metastases. Findings and limits, study-wide: Effects of preoperative corticosteroids on T cell infiltration in brain metastases could not be controlled. DNA fragmentation in FFPE samples may have prevented full retrieval of the infiltrating T cell repertoire.

The germline gives CDR1 SGHNT, CDR2 YENEEA. CDR3 size: 18 residues. V gave up 2 bases and J gave up 2 bases, with 19 bases separating them. A remark on this clone: The antigen is not known.

This table comes from immunoSEQ multiplex PCR, and its TCRdb copy is limited to in-frame clones, with some not included. The sample carries 1,500 to 2,000 clones, around 80% recorded once. The sample consisted of tumor tissue from the primary lung tumor. This chain connects TRBV11-3 to TRBJ2-1, with D perhaps TRBD2 (6 bases). The TCR sequence derives from a man between 65 and 79 years old with non-small cell lung cancer. CDR3 region: CASSLTSLISQTYNEQFF. In nucleotides, the CDR3 is TGTGCCAGCAGCTTAACTAGCCTTATATCCCAAACCTACAATGAGCAGTTCTTC.